This T cell receptor (beta chain) was identified during a study of blood T cell repertoires in COVID-19. About the research overall: Samples came from the United States, Italy and Spain, spanning acute and convalescent COVID-19.

In the case of this clone: The same CDR3 also results from other DNA sequences found in this sample.

Sequenced by immunoSEQ multiplex PCR; TCRdb stores in-frame clones only, minus some. The table includes 200,000 or so clones, 75% to 90% detected once. The sequence derives from a man in his sixties with acute or convalescent COVID-19. The sequenced sample was peripheral blood.

CDR3 in DNA: TGTGCCAGCAGTTTGGGACAGGGGAACACCGGGGAGCTGTTTTTT. Its protein is CASSLGQGNTGELFF. The chain links TRBV27 to TRBJ2-2; 9 bases line up with TRBD1. V trimming: 3 bases; J trimming: 1 base; junction bases outside the gene matches: 0. The CDR3 spans 15 residues. CDR1 is MNHEY, CDR2 SMNVEV, per germline (reference sequence).